This TCR beta chain was identified during a study of CD4 T cells in relation to SARS-CoV-2 and coronaviruses. General study results and limits: No crossreactivity against non-spike viral proteins was tested here. Compared with monoreactive clones, crossreactive clones showed significantly weaker SARS-CoV-2 expansion.

As for this clone: Its antigen is unidentified.

Sequenced by immunoSEQ multiplex PCR; TCRdb stores in-frame clones only, minus some. This sample carries approximately 26,000 clones, just under 75% of them seen once, and the ten largest clones take around a fifth. The CDR3 totals 16 residues. Trimming at V came to 7 bases and at J to 1 base, leaving 13 bases not matched to a gene. Germline V gene data show CDR1 as SQVTM and CDR2 as ANQGSEA. The unexposed donors gave CD4+ T cells in 2011-2018, prior to COVID-19. After ten to eleven days of culture, CD4+ T cells were isolated. This sequence originates from a human donor in good health. The chain has TRBV29-1 and TRBJ2-1, with 7 bases lining up with TRBD2. Sequencing used CD4+ T cells from PBMCs, cultured in vitro. The CDR3 DNA is TGCAGCGCCGGGGAGCGCGGGAGTATTTCCTACAATGAGCAGTTCTTC. Amino acids: CSAGERGSISYNEQFF.